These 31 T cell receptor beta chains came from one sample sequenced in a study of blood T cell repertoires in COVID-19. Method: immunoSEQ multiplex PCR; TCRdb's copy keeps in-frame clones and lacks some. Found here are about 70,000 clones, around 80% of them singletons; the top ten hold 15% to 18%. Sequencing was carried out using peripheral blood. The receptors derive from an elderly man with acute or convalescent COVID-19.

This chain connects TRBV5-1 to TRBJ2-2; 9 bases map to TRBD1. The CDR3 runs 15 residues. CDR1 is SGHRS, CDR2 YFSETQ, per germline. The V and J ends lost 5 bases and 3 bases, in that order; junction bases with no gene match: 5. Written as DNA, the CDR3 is TGCGCCAGCAGTTGGGGACAGGGAGACACCGGGGAGCTGTTTTTT. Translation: CASSWGQGDTGELFF.

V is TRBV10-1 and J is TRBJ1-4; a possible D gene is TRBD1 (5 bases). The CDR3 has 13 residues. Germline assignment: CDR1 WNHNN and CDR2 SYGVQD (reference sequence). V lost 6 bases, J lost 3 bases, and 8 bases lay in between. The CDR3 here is CASRTVANEKLFF. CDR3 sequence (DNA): TGCGCCAGCAGGACAGTCGCTAATGAAAAACTGTTTTTT.

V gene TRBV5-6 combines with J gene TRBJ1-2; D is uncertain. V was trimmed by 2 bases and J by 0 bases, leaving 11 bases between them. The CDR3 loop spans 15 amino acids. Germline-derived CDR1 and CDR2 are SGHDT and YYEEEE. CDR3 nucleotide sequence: TGTGCCAGCAGCTTTGGCAGGTTCACTAACTATGGCTACACCTTC. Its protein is CASSFGRFTNYGYTF.

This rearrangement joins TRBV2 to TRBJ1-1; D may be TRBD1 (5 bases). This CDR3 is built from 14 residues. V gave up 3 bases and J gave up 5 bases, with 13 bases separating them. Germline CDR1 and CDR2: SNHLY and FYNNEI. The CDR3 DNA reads TGTGCCAGCAGTGATCCTCAAAAGGGGACTGAAGCTTTCTTT. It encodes CASSDPQKGTEAFF.

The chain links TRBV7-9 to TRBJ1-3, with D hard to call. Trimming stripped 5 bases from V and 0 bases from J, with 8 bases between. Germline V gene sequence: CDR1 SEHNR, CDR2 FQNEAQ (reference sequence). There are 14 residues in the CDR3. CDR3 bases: TGTGCCAGCAGCCCCTCGGGCTCTGGAAACACCATATATTTT. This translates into CASSPSGSGNTIYF.

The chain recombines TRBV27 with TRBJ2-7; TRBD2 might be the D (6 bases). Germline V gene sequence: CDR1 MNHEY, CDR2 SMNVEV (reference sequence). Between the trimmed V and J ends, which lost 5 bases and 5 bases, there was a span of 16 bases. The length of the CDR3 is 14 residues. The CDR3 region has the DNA TGTGCCAGCAGTCAACGGGGGACTTCGGACGAGCAGTACTTC. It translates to CASSQRGTSDEQYF.

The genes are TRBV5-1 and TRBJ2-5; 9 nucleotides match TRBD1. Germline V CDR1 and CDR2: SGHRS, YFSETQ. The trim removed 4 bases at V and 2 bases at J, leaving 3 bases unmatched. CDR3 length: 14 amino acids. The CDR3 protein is CASSVGQGQETQYF. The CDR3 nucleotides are TGCGCCAGCAGCGTGGGACAGGGTCAAGAGACCCAGTACTTC.

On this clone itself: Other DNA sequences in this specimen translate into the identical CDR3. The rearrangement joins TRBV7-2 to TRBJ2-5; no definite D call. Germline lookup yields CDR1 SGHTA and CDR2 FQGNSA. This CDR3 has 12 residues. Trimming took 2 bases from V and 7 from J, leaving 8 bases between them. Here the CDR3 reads CASSLTPGTQYF. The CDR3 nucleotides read TGTGCCAGCAGCTTAACGCCAGGGACCCAGTACTTC. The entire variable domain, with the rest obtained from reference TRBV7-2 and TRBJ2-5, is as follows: GAGVSQSPSNKVTEKGKDVELRCDPISGHTALYWYRQSLGQGLEFLIYFQGNSAPDKSGLPSDRFSAERTGGSVSTLTIQRTQQEDSAVYLCASSLTPGTQYFGPGTRLLVL.

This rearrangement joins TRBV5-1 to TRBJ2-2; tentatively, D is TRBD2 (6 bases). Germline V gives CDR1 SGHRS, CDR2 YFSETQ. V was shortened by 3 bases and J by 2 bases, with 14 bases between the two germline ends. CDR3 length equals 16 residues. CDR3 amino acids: CASSSEAGRNTGELFF. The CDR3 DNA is TGCGCCAGCAGCTCCGAGGCGGGACGAAACACCGGGGAGCTGTTTTTT.

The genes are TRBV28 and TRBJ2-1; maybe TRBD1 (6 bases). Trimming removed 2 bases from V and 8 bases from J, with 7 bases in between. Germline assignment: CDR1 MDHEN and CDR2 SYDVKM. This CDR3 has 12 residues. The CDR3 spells CASSLGGYEQFF. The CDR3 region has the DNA TGTGCCAGCAGTTTAGGGGGCTATGAGCAGTTCTTC.

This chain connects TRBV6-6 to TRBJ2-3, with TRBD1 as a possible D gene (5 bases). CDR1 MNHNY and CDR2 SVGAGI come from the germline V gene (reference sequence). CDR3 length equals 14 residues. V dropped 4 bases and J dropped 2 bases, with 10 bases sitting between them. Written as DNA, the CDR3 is TGTGCCAGCAGTTCGAGACAGATCACAGATACGCAGTATTTT. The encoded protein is CASSSRQITDTQYF.

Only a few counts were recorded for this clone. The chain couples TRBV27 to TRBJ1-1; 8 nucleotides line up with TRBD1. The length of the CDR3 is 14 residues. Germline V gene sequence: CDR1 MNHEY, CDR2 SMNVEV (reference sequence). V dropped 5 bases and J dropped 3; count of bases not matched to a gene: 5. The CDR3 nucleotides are TGTGCCAGCAGTCAACAGGGGGTACACACTGAAGCTTTCTTT. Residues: CASSQQGVHTEAFF.

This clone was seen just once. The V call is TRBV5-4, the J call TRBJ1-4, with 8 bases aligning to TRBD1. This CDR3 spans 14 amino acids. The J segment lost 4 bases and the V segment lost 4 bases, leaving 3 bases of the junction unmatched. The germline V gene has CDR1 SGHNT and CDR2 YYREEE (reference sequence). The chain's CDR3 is CASSLQGVNEKLFF. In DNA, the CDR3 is TGTGCCAGCAGCCTACAGGGGGTTAATGAAAAACTGTTTTTT.

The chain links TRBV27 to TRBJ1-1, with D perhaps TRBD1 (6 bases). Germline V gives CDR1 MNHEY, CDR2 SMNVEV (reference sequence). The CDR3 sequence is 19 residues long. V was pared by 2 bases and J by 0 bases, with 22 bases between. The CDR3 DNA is TGTGCCAGCAGTTTACAGTACAGGGTAGGGGTCCCCATGAACACTGAAGCTTTCTTT. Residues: CASSLQYRVGVPMNTEAFF.

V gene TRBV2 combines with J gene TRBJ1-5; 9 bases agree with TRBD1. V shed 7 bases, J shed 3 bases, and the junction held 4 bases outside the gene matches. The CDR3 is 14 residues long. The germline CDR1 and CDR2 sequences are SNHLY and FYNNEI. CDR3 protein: CASKTGGNNQPQHF. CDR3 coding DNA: TGTGCCAGCAAGACAGGGGGGAACAATCAGCCCCAGCATTTT.

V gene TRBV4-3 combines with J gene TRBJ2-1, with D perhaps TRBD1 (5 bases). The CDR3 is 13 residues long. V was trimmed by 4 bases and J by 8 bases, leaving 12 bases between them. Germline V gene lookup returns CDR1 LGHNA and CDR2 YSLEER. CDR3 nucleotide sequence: TGCGCCAGCAGCCCACAGGTTTTGGATGAGCAGTTCTTC. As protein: CASSPQVLDEQFF.

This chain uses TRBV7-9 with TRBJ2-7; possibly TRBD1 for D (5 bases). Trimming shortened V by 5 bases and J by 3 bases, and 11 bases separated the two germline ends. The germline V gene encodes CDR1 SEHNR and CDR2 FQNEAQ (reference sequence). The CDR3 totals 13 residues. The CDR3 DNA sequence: TGTGCCAGCAGCCCGTCGACAGTCTACGAGCAGTACTTC. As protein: CASSPSTVYEQYF.

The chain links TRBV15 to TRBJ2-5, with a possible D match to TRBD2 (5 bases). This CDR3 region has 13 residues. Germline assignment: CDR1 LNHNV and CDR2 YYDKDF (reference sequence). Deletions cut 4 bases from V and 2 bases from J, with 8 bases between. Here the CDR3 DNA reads TGTGCCACCAGCACCGGGGTACAAGAGACCCAGTACTTC. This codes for CATSTGVQETQYF. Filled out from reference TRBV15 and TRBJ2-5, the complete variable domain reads DAMVIQNPRYQVTQFGKPVTLSCSQTLNHNVMYWYQQKSSQAPKLLFHYYDKDFNNEADTPDNFQSRRPNTSFCFLDIRSPGLGDTAMYLCATSTGVQETQYFGPGTRLLVL.

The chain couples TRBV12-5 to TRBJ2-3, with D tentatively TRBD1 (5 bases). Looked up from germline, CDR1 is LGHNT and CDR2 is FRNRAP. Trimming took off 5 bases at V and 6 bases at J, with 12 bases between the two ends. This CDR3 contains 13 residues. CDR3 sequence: CASGPTAGDTQYF. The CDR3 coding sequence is TGTGCTAGTGGTCCGACGGCAGGGGATACGCAGTATTTT. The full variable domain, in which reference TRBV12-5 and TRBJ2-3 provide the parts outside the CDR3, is DARVTQTPRHKVTEMGQEVTMRCQPILGHNTVFWYRQTMMQGLELLAYFRNRAPLDDSGMPKDRFSAEMPDATLATLKIQPSEPRDSAVYFCASGPTAGDTQYFGPGTRLTVL.

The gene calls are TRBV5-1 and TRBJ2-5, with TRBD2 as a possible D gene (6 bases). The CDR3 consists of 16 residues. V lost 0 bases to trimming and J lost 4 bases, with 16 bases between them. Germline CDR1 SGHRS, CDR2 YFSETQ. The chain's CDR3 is CASSLVGGRVVETQYF. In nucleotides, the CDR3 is TGCGCCAGCAGCTTGGTTGGAGGGAGAGTGGTAGAGACCCAGTACTTC.

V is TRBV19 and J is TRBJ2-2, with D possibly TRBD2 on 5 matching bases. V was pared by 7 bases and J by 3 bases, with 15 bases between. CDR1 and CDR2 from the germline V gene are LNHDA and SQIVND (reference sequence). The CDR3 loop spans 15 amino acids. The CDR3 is CASIRVFGDTGELFF. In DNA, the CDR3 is TGTGCCAGTATAAGGGTATTCGGGGACACCGGGGAGCTGTTTTTT.

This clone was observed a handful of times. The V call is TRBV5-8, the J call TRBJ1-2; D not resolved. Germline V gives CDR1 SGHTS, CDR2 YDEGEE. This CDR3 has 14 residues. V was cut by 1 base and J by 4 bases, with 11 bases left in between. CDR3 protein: CASSLRSVLYGYTF. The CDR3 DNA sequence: TGTGCCAGCAGCTTGAGGAGCGTACTCTATGGCTACACCTTC.

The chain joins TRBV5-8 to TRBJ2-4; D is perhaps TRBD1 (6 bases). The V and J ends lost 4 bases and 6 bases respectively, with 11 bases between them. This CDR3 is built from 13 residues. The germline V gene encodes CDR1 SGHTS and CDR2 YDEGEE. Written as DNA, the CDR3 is TGTGCCAGCAGCCTGCAGGGGTCAAACATTCAGTACTTC. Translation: CASSLQGSNIQYF.

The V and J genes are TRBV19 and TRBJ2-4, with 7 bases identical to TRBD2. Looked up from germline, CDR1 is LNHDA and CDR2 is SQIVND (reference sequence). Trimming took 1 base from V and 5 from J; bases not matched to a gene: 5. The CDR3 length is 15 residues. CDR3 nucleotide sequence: TGTGCCAGTAGTATAGCGGGAGGATCCGAAAACATTCAGTACTTC. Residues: CASSIAGGSENIQYF.

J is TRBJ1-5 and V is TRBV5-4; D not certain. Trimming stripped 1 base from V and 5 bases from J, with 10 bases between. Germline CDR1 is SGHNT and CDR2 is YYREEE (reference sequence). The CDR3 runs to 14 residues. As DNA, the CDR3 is TGTGCCAGCAGCTTGAGCGGATTGGATCAGCCCCAGCATTTT. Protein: CASSLSGLDQPQHF.

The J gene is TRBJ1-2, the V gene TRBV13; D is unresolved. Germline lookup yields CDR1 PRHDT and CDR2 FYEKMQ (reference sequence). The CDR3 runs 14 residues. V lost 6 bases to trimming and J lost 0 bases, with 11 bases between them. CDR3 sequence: CASSFFPSNYGYTF. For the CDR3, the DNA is TGTGCCAGCAGTTTTTTCCCATCTAACTATGGCTACACCTTC.

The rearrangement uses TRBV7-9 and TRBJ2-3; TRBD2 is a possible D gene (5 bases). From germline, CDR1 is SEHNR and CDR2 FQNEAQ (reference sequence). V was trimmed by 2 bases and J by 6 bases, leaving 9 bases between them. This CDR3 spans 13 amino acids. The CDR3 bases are TGTGCCAGCAGCTTAACTAGTAGTGATACGCAGTATTTT. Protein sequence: CASSLTSSDTQYF.

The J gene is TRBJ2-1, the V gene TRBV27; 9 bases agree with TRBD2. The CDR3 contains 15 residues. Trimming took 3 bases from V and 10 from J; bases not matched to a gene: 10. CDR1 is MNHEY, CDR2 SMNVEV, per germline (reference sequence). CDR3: CASSFASGISGEQFF. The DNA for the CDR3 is TGTGCCAGCAGTTTTGCTAGCGGGATCTCAGGCGAGCAGTTCTTC.

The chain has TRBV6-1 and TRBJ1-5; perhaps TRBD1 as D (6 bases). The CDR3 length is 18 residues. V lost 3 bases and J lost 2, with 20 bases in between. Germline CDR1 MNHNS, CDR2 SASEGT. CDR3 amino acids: CASSDTGQGLYGNQPQHF. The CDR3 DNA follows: TGTGCCAGCAGTGACACCGGGCAGGGGTTATATGGCAATCAGCCCCAGCATTTT.

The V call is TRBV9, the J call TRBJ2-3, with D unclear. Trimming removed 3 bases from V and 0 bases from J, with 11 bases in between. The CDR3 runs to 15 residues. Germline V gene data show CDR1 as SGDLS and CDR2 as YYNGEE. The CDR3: CASSGSTGSTDTQYF. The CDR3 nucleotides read TGTGCCAGCAGCGGATCGACTGGGAGCACAGATACGCAGTATTTT.

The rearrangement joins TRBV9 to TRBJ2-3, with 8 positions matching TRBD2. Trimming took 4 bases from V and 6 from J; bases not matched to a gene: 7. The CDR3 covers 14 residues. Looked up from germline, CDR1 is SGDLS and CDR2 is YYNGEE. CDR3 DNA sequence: TGTGCCAGCAGCCTCAGGACTAGCATGGATACGCAGTATTTT. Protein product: CASSLRTSMDTQYF.